This TCR beta chain came from a study of blood T cell repertoires in COVID-19. Study-level information: Donors in the United States, Italy and Spain gave samples during acute or convalescent COVID-19. From T cells, B-cell-depleted T cells, or PBMCs came the material, which was cDNA or gDNA.

In the original analysis: Nucleated cell counts were estimated from reference gene primer amplification. Some clones are missing from TCRdb's copy, which holds only in-frame ones; the method was immunoSEQ multiplex PCR. Clone size and V and J calls were adopted from that table, with D and trimming inferred from the DNA. Among some 150,000 clones listed, around 82% were seen once. This clone was observed a few times. Germline-derived CDR1 and CDR2 are LNHNV and YYDKDF (reference sequence). The CDR3 totals 15 residues. The V segment lost 2 bases and the J segment 3 bases; nucleotides outside the gene matches: 2.

The sample consisted of peripheral blood. V usage is TRBV15 and J usage is TRBJ2-1; 9 bases are shared with TRBD2. The clonotype comes from a human donor in a cohort sampled during active COVID-19. The CDR3 nucleotides are TGTGCCACCAGCAGACGAGCGGGGGGCTACAATGAGCAGTTCTTC. It translates to CATSRRAGGYNEQFF.